Listed below are T cell receptor beta chains from one sample, sequenced in a study of patients and donors after allogeneic stem cell transplantation. TCRdb re-analysed the RT-PCR reads in MiXCR, keeping a single row per CDR3 protein. The sample lists some 960,000 distinct CDR3 sequences, about a sixth occurring once. Sequenced: blood, either unsorted or a sorted T cell fraction (not recorded which). These receptors came from a human donor who was either an allogeneic HSCT recipient or a stem cell or donor lymphocyte infusion donor (not recorded which). It is not recorded whose cells these are; they may come from a transplant donor. Both conserved end residues are part of each CDR3. Each record gives: V gene, clone size, D gene, J gene, CDR3 protein, CDR3 DNA. D genes are given only for firm matches. Clone size, where shown, is once, few, many, or a class for clones that have expanded.

v_call: TRBV24-1; clone_size: .; d_call: .; j_call: TRBJ2-7; cdr3_aa: CATSSDRTYEQYF; cdr3_nt: TGTGCCACCAGTTCCGACAGGACTTACGAGCAGTACTTC
v_call: TRBV7-2; clone_size: .; d_call: .; j_call: TRBJ2-3; cdr3_aa: CASSLVVARPGTDTQYF; cdr3_nt: TGTGCCAGCAGCTTAGTAGTCGCCAGACCTGGCACAGATACGCAGTATTTT
v_call: TRBV7-2; clone_size: .; d_call: TRBD1; j_call: TRBJ1-5; cdr3_aa: CASRVDRGHQPQHF; cdr3_nt: TGTGCCAGCAGGGTTGACAGGGGGCATCAGCCCCAGCATTTT
v_call: TRBV27; clone_size: .; d_call: .; j_call: TRBJ1-2; cdr3_aa: CASSHRVAPSGYTF; cdr3_nt: TGTGCCAGCAGTCATCGGGTCGCCCCCTCCGGCTACACCTTC
v_call: TRBV7-3; clone_size: .; d_call: .; j_call: TRBJ1-1; cdr3_aa: CASSLRGGGEAFF; cdr3_nt: TGTGCCAGCAGCTTAAGGGGCGGGGGTGAAGCTTTCTTT
v_call: TRBV15; clone_size: .; d_call: .; j_call: TRBJ2-1; cdr3_aa: CATSRDPNNEQFF; cdr3_nt: TGTGCCACCAGCAGAGATCCAAACAATGAGCAGTTCTTC
v_call: TRBV12-3/TRBV12-4; clone_size: .; d_call: .; j_call: TRBJ1-3; cdr3_aa: CASSPLRHRGNTIYF; cdr3_nt: TGTGCCAGCAGTCCACTAAGACACCGTGGAAACACCATATATTTT
v_call: TRBV20-1; clone_size: few; d_call: .; j_call: TRBJ1-1; cdr3_aa: CSARDRVVNTEAFF; cdr3_nt: TGCAGTGCTAGAGATCGGGTAGTGAACACTGAAGCTTTCTTT
v_call: TRBV4-3; clone_size: few; d_call: TRBD2; j_call: TRBJ2-6; cdr3_aa: CASSPRTSGYTGANVLTF; cdr3_nt: TGCGCCAGCAGCCCCCGGACTAGCGGTTATACTGGGGCCAACGTCCTGACTTTC
v_call: TRBV2; clone_size: .; d_call: TRBD2; j_call: TRBJ2-1; cdr3_aa: CASSEALGLAGGQGNNEQFF; cdr3_nt: TGTGCCAGCAGTGAAGCTCTGGGGCTAGCGGGAGGGCAAGGTAACAATGAGCAGTTCTTC
v_call: TRBV5-1; clone_size: many; d_call: .; j_call: TRBJ1-6; cdr3_aa: CASSLEGNNSPLHF; cdr3_nt: TGCGCCAGCAGCTTGGAAGGGAATAATTCACCCCTCCACTTT
v_call: TRBV6-5; clone_size: many; d_call: .; j_call: TRBJ1-5; cdr3_aa: CASSYSSGGKSNQPQHF; cdr3_nt: TGTGCCAGCAGTTACTCATCCGGGGGTAAAAGCAATCAGCCCCAGCATTTT
v_call: TRBV18; clone_size: few; d_call: .; j_call: TRBJ2-5; cdr3_aa: CASSPGEPEETQYF; cdr3_nt: TGTGCCAGCTCCCCGGGGGAGCCCGAAGAGACCCAGTACTTC
v_call: TRBV24-1; clone_size: few; d_call: .; j_call: TRBJ2-1; cdr3_aa: CATSTGAAYNEQFF; cdr3_nt: TGTGCCACCAGTACCGGGGCCGCCTACAATGAGCAGTTCTTC
v_call: TRBV6-1; clone_size: few; d_call: .; j_call: TRBJ1-2; cdr3_aa: CASSPRQSFGGYTF; cdr3_nt: TGTGCCAGCAGCCCTAGACAGTCCTTTGGAGGCTACACCTTC
v_call: TRBV12-3/TRBV12-4; clone_size: .; d_call: .; j_call: TRBJ2-1; cdr3_aa: CASGVNAFGNEQFF; cdr3_nt: TGTGCCAGCGGGGTAAACGCCTTTGGGAATGAGCAGTTCTTC
v_call: TRBV5-1; clone_size: .; d_call: .; j_call: TRBJ1-4; cdr3_aa: CASSGGSGGRANEKLFF; cdr3_nt: TGCGCCAGCAGCGGGGGTTCGGGGGGTCGAGCTAATGAAAAACTGTTTTTT
v_call: TRBV6-1; clone_size: .; d_call: .; j_call: TRBJ2-3; cdr3_aa: CASSEMRDTQYF; cdr3_nt: TGTGCCAGCAGTGAAATGCGGGATACGCAGTATTTT
v_call: TRBV10-3; clone_size: many; d_call: .; j_call: TRBJ1-1; cdr3_aa: CAISKSLNTEAFF; cdr3_nt: TGTGCCATCAGTAAATCACTGAACACTGAAGCTTTCTTT
v_call: TRBV12-3/TRBV12-4; clone_size: few; d_call: .; j_call: TRBJ2-7; cdr3_aa: CASSWGGTALYEQYF; cdr3_nt: TGTGCCAGCAGTTGGGGAGGGACAGCCTTATACGAGCAGTACTTC
v_call: TRBV12-3/TRBV12-4; clone_size: few; d_call: .; j_call: TRBJ2-2; cdr3_aa: CAVSQGVTKTGELFF; cdr3_nt: TGTGCCGTCTCCCAAGGTGTGACGAAGACCGGGGAGCTGTTTTTT
v_call: TRBV20-1; clone_size: few; d_call: .; j_call: TRBJ2-2; cdr3_aa: CSARLSANTGELFF; cdr3_nt: TGCAGTGCTCGACTTAGTGCGAACACCGGGGAGCTGTTTTTT
v_call: TRBV7-6; clone_size: few; d_call: .; j_call: TRBJ1-1; cdr3_aa: CASSSSTLGSTEAFF; cdr3_nt: TGTGCCAGCAGCTCCTCGACCTTGGGTTCCACTGAAGCTTTCTTT
v_call: TRBV7-8; clone_size: .; d_call: .; j_call: TRBJ1-1; cdr3_aa: CASSLEVYTEAFF; cdr3_nt: TGTGCCAGCAGCTTAGAGGTTTACACTGAAGCTTTCTTT
v_call: TRBV12-3/TRBV12-4; clone_size: .; d_call: .; j_call: TRBJ1-2; cdr3_aa: CASSPGTPGLNYGYTF; cdr3_nt: TGTGCCAGCAGCCCCGGGACACCCGGACTAAACTATGGCTACACCTTC
v_call: TRBV12-3/TRBV12-4; clone_size: many; d_call: .; j_call: TRBJ1-5; cdr3_aa: CASSLVGAEQPQHF; cdr3_nt: TGTGCCAGCAGTTTAGTGGGGGCAGAGCAGCCCCAGCATTTT
v_call: TRBV29-1; clone_size: .; d_call: TRBD1; j_call: TRBJ1-2; cdr3_aa: CSVLPGTGEGYGYTF; cdr3_nt: TGCAGCGTCCTCCCAGGGACAGGGGAGGGCTATGGCTACACCTTC
v_call: TRBV14; clone_size: .; d_call: .; j_call: TRBJ2-7; cdr3_aa: CASSQKSGLLPYEQYF; cdr3_nt: TGTGCCAGCAGCCAGAAAAGCGGACTCCTCCCCTACGAGCAGTACTTC
v_call: TRBV27; clone_size: .; d_call: TRBD1; j_call: TRBJ1-1; cdr3_aa: CASSLIFRGDTEAFF; cdr3_nt: TGTGCCAGCAGTCTCATTTTCAGGGGGGACACTGAAGCTTTCTTT
v_call: TRBV19; clone_size: .; d_call: .; j_call: TRBJ1-1; cdr3_aa: CASSTPRGMNTEAFF; cdr3_nt: TGTGCCAGTAGTACCCCCCGCGGAATGAACACTGAAGCTTTCTTT
v_call: TRBV10-3; clone_size: .; d_call: .; j_call: TRBJ2-1; cdr3_aa: CAAGAGESTRHNEQFF; cdr3_nt: TGTGCCGCCGGGGCCGGGGAGAGTACACGACACAATGAGCAGTTCTTC